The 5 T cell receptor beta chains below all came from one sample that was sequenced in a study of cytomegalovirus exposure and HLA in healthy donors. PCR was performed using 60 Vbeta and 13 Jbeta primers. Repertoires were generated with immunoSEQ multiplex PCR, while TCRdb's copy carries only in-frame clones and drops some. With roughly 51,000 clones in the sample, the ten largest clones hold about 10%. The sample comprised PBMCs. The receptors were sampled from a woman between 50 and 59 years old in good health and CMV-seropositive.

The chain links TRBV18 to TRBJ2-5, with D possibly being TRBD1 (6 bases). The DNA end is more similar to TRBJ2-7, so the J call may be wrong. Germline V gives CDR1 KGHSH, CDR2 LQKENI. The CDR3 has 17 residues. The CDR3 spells CASSPTSQGRAGYEQYF. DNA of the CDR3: TGTGCCAGCTCACCAACCAGTCAGGGGCGGGCAGGGTACGAGCAGTACTTC.

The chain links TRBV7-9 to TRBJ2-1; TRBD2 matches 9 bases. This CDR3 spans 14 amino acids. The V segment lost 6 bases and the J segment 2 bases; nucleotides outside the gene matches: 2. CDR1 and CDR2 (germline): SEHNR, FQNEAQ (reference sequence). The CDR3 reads CASSSGGTYNEQFF. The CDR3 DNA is TGTGCCAGCAGTAGCGGGGGAACCTACAATGAGCAGTTCTTC.

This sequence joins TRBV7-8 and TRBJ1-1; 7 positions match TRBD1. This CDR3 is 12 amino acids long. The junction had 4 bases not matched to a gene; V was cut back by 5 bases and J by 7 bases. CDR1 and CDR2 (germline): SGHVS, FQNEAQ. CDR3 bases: TGTGCCAGCAGCCTAGGGGGCGTTGAAGCTTTCTTT. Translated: CASSLGGVEAFF. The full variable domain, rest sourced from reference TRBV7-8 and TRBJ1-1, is GAGVSQSPRYKVAKRGQDVALRCDPISGHVSLFWYQQALGQGPEFLTYFQNEAQLDKSGLPSDRFFAERPEGSVSTLKIQRTQQEDSAVYLCASSLGGVEAFFGQGTRLTVV.

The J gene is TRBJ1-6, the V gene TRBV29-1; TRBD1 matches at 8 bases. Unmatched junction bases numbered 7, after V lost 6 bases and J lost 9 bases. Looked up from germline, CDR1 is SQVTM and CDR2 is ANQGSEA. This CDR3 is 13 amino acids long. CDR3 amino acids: CSVLQGAGSPLHF. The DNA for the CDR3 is TGCAGCGTGCTTCAGGGGGCTGGTTCACCCCTCCACTTT.

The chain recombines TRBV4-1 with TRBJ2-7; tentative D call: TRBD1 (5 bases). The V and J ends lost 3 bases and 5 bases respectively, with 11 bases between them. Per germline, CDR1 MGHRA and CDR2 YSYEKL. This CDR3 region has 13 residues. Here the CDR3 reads CASSHQGVNEQYF. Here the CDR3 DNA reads TGCGCCAGCAGCCATCAAGGGGTCAACGAGCAGTACTTC.